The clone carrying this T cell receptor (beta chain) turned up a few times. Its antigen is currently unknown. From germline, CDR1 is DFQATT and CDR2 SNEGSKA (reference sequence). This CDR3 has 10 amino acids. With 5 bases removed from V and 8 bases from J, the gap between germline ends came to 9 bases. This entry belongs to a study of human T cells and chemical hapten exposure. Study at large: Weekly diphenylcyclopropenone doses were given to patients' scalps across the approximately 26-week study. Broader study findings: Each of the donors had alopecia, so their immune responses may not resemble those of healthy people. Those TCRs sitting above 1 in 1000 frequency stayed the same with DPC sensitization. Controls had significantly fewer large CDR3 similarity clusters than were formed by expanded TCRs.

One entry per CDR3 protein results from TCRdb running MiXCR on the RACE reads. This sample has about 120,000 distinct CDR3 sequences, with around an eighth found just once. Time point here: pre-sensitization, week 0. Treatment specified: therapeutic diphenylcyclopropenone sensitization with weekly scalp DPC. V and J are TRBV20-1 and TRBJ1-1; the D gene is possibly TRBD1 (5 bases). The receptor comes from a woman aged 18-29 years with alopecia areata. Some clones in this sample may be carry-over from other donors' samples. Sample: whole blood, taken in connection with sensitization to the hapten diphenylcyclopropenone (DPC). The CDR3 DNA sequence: TGCAGTGCTTGGGGCGGGGAAGCTTTCTTT. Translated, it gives CSAWGGEAFF.